This TCR beta chain was captured in a study of post-analysis software for immune sequencing data (dated by TCRdb to between 2015 and 2016). Some background on the complete study: The recorded disease courses included relapsing-remitting, secondary progressive and progressive-relapsing multiple sclerosis, and some patients had no subtype annotation. The patient repertoires were compared against fewer than twelve previously published healthy control repertoires obtained from donors aged about 6 to 28 years. A subset of samples was prepared in parallel using single-end sample barcoding, then pooled and co-amplified after Illumina adapter ligation. Study-level results and caveats: When samples were clustered directly using the F measure, samples prepared in the same batch co-clustered strongly, which prompted a batch-effect correction. Significantly lower normalized Chao1 diversity was found in multiple sclerosis patients than in controls, suggesting substantial peripheral T-cell clonal expansion. The multiple sclerosis patient group was slightly younger than the control group.

This clonotype has only a few counts. Its antigen remains undetermined. The record has no base qualities; no much larger clone is one base away. Receptor amplification or capture employed PCR. Instrument on record: Illumina HiSeq 2500. To reduce PCR and sequencing biases, unique molecular identifiers were incorporated into the TCR beta cDNA libraries. Per 1 to 10 million input T cells, around 500,000 cDNA molecules were obtained, such that each molecule approximated one T cell. The same protocol used for the earlier healthy control dataset was applied to prepare and sequence the patient libraries. Within a given batch, samples were prepared together, multiplexed and sequenced on the same HiSeq lane. The authors' pipeline ran thus. MIGEC handled the raw barcoded reads, throwing out single-read molecular identifier groups before consensus assembly and CDR3 extraction. Clonotype tables were post-analysed with VDJtools, normalizing diversity by down-sampling all datasets to the smallest sample size. To correct batch-related cross-sample contamination, repertoire overlap clustering matched CDR3 amino acid sequences but not nucleotide sequences. Clones were called with MiXCR by TCRdb after fastp trimmed the public reads at Q25, and only in-frame beta chains were retained. A single entry per CDR3 protein holds the most common genes and DNA from its merged rows. These V and J calls originate from TCRdb's pipeline instead of the authors' own analysis. In all, the sample holds 400,000 to 500,000 distinct CDR3 sequences, and roughly 38% of those were seen once. Around 8% of the sample lies in the top ten.

To demonstrate the VDJtools post-analysis software, the study profiled TCR beta repertoires from the peripheral blood of about a dozen young patients with multiple sclerosis. Multiple sclerosis patients were children and adolescents aged roughly 6 to 16 years. The source material was blood. This clonotype was sampled from a girl aged 2 to 9 with multiple sclerosis.

The DNA is TGTGCCAGCTTGGAGACAGGGAGGGACTACGAGCAGTACTTC. Its protein is CASLETGRDYEQYF. This receptor chain uses TRBV5-6 and TRBJ2-7; the D segment is perhaps TRBD1 or TRBD2, each sharing 7 matched bases. There are 14 amino acids in the CDR3, from cysteine to phenylalanine inclusive. Only the CDR3 portion is preserved as DNA: 42 bases, with reading frame beginning at the first base. Relative to germline, V is 7 bases shorter and J is 3 bases shorter, with 17 bases between their ends. The germline V gene supplies CDR1 SGHDT and CDR2 YYEEEE.